Given below is one T cell receptor (beta chain) in context. Its cognate antigen is unknown. Time point reported: after neoadjuvant nivolumab, at surgical resection. These oral cavity squamous cell carcinomas were HPV-negative and locally advanced. The sample is drawn from a study of neoadjuvant anti-PD-1 for oral cavity cancer. Findings and caveats of the study: Treg/Th17 ratio rose with pretreatment blood and fell with post-treatment tumor TCRbeta clonality. Each response group had just a few patients in TCR analyses.

The V gene's germline CDR1 is LNHDA and CDR2 SQIVND (reference sequence). This CDR3 has 13 amino acids. Between the trimmed V and J ends, which lost 4 bases and 4 bases, there was a span of 8 bases. Sequenced by immunoSEQ multiplex PCR; TCRdb stores in-frame clones only, minus some. The sample consists of 9,500 to 15,000 clones, around 75% of them appearing once. The clonotype was recovered from a person aged 35-79 years with oral cavity squamous cell carcinoma. The chain recombines TRBV19 with TRBJ2-1, with a weak D call TRBD1 (6 bases). The sample was PBMCs, taken after nivolumab (anti-PD-1) treatment. Written as DNA, the CDR3 is TGTGCCAGTAGTACCGGACAGTACAATGAGCAGTTCTTC. It translates to CASSTGQYNEQFF.